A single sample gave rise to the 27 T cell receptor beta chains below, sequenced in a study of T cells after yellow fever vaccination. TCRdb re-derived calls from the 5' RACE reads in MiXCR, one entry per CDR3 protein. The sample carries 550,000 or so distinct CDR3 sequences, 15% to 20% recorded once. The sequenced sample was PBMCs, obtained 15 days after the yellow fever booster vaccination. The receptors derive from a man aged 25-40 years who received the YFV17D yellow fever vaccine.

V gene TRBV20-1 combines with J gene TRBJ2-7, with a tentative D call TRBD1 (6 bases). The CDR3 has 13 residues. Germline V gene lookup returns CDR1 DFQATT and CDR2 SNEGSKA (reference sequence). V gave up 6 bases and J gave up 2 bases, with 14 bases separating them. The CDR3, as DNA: TGCAGTGCCCTTCCGGGACACACCTACGAGCAGTACTTC. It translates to CSALPGHTYEQYF.

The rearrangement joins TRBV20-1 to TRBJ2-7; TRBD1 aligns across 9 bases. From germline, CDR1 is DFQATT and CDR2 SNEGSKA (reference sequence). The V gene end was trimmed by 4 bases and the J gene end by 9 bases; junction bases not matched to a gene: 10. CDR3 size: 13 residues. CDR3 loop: CSATGTGSLGQYF. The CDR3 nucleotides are TGCAGTGCTACCGGGACAGGGTCACTCGGGCAGTACTTC.

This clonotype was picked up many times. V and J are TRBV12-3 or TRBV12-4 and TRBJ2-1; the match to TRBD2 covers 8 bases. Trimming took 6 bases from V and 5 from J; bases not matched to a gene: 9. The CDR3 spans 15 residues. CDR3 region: CASRPSGSLHNEQFF. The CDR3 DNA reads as TGTGCCAGCAGACCCAGCGGGAGTCTACACAATGAGCAGTTCTTC.

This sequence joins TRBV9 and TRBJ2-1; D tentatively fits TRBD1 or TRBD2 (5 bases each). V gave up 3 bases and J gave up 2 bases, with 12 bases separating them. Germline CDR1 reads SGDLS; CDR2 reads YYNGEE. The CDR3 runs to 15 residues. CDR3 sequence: CASSGGTTTYNEQFF. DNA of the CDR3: TGTGCCAGCAGCGGGGGGACCACAACCTACAATGAGCAGTTCTTC.

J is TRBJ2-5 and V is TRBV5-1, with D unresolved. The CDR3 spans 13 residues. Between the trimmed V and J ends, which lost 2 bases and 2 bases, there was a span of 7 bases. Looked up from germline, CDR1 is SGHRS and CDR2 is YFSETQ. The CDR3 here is CASSLNKQETQYF. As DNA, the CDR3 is TGCGCCAGCAGCTTAAATAAACAAGAGACCCAGTACTTC.

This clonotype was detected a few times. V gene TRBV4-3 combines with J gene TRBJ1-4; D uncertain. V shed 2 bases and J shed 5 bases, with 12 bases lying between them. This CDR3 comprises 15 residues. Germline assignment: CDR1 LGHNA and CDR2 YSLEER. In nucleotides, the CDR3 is TGCGCCAGCAGCCAAACGCCGGGCCAAAATGAAAAACTGTTTTTT. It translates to CASSQTPGQNEKLFF.

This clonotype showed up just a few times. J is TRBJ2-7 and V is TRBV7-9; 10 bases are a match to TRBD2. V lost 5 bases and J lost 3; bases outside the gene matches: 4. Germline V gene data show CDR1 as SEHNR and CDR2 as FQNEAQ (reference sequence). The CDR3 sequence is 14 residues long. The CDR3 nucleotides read TGTGCCAGCAGCCCAGCGGGAGGGGTCTACGAGCAGTACTTC. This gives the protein CASSPAGGVYEQYF.

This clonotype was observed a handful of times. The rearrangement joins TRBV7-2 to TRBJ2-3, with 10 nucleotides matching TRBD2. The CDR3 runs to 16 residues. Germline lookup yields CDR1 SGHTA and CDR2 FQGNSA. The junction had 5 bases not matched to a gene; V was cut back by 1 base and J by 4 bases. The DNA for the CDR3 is TGTGCCAGCAGCTTAGTTTCTAGCGGGAGTGCAGATACGCAGTATTTT. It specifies CASSLVSSGSADTQYF.

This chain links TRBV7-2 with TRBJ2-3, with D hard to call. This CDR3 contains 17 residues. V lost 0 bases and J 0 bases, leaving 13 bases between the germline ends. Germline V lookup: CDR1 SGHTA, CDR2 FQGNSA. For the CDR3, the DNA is TGTGCCAGCAGCTTAGCTCCACAAGCTACTAGCACAGATACGCAGTATTTT. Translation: CASSLAPQATSTDTQYF.

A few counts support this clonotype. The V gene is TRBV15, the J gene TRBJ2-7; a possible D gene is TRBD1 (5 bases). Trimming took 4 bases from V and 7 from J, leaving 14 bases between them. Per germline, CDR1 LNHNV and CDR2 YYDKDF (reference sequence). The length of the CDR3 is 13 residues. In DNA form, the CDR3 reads TGTGCCACCAGCATCGGGTGGGGCCGGGAGCAGTACTTC. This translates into CATSIGWGREQYF.

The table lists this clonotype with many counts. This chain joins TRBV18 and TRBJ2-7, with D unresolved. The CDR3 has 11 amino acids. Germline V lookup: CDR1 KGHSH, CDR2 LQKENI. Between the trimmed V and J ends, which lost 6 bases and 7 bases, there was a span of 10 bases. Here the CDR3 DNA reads TGTGCCAGCTCTCCCGACTTGGAGCAGTACTTC. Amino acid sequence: CASSPDLEQYF.

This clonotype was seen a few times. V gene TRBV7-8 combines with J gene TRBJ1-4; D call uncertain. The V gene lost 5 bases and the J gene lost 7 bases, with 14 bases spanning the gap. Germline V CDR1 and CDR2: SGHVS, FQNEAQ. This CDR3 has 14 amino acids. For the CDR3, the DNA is TGTGCCAGCAGCCATCGCGCCAACACTGAAAAACTGTTTTTT. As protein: CASSHRANTEKLFF.

This CDR3 reads CASNWPRNEQFF. The DNA of the CDR3 is TGTGCCAGCAATTGGCCGCGCAATGAGCAGTTCTTC. V usage is TRBV27 and J usage is TRBJ2-1; D is unresolved. CDR1 is MNHEY, CDR2 SMNVEV, per germline (reference sequence). The CDR3 sequence is 12 residues long. V dropped 7 bases and J dropped 6 bases, with 10 bases sitting between them.

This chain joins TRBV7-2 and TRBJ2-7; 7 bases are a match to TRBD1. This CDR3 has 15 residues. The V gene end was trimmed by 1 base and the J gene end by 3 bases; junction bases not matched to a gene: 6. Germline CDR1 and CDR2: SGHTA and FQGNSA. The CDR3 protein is CASSLVWDSDYEQYF. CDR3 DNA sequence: TGTGCCAGCAGCTTAGTGTGGGACAGCGACTACGAGCAGTACTTC.

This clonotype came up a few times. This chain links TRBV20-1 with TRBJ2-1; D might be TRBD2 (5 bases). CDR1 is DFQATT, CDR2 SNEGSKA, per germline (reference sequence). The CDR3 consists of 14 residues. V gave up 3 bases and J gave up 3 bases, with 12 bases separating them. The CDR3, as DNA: TGCAGTGCTAGCCCAGCGGAAGTCTACAATGAGCAGTTCTTC. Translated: CSASPAEVYNEQFF.

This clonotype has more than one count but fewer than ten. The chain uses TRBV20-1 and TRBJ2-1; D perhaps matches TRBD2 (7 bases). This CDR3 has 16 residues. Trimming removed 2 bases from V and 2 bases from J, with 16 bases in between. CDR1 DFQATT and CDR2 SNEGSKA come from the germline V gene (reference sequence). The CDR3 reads CSARKGGPKAYNEQFF. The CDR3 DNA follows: TGCAGTGCTAGAAAGGGGGGGCCAAAAGCCTACAATGAGCAGTTCTTC.

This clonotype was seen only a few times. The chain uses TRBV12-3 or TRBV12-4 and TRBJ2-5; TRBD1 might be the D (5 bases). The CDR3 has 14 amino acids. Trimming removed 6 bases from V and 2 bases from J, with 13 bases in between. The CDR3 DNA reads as TGTGCCAGCAGACGCACAGGATTTCAAGAGACCCAGTACTTC. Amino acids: CASRRTGFQETQYF.

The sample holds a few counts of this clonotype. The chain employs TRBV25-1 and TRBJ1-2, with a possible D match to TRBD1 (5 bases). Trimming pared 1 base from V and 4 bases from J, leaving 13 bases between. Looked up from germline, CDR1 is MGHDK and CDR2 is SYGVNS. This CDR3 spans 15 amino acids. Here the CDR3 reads CASSESTGSGYGYTF. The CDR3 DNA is TGTGCCAGCAGTGAATCCACAGGAAGCGGCTATGGCTACACCTTC.

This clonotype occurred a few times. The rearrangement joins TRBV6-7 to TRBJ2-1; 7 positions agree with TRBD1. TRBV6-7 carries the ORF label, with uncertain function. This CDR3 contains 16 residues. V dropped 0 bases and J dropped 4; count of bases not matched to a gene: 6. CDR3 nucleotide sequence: TGTGCCAGCAGTTACTCGACGGGACAGATATACAATGAGCAGTTCTTC. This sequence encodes CASSYSTGQIYNEQFF.

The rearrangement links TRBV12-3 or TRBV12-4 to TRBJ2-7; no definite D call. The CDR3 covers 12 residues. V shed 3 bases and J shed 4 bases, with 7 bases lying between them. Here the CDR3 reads CASSFVGYEQYF. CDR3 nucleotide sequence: TGTGCCAGCAGTTTCGTGGGATACGAGCAGTACTTC.

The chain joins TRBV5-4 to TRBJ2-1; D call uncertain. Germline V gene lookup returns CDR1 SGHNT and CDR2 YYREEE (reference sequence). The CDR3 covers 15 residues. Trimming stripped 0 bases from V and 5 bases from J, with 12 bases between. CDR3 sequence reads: CASSLGGSTNNEQFF. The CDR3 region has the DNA TGTGCCAGCAGCTTGGGCGGTTCAACTAACAATGAGCAGTTCTTC. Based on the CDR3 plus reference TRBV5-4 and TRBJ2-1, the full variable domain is ETGVTQSPTHLIKTRGQQVTLRCSSQSGHNTVSWYQQALGQGPQFIFQYYREEENGRGNFPPRFSGLQFPNYSSELNVNALELDDSALYLCASSLGGSTNNEQFFGPGTRLTVL.

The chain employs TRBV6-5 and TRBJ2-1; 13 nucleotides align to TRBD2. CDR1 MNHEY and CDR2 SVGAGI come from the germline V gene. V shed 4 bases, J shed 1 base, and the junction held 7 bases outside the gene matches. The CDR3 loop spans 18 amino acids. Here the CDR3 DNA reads TGTGCCAGCAGTTCCGGGACTAGCGGGACGGGGTCCTACAATGAGCAGTTCTTC. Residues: CASSSGTSGTGSYNEQFF.

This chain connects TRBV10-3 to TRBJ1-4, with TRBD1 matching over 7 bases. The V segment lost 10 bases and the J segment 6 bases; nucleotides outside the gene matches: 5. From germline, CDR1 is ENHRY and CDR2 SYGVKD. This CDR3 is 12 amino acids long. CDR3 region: CASQTGDEKLFF. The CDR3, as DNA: TGTGCCAGCCAAACAGGGGATGAAAAACTGTTTTTT.

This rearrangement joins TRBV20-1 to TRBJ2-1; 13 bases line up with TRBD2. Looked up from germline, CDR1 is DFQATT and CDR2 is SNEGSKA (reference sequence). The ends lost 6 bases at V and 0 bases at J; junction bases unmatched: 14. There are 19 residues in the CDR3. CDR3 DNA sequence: TGCAGTGCAGCGGGCCCCGGGACTAGCGGGATAAGCTCCTACAATGAGCAGTTCTTC. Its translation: CSAAGPGTSGISSYNEQFF.

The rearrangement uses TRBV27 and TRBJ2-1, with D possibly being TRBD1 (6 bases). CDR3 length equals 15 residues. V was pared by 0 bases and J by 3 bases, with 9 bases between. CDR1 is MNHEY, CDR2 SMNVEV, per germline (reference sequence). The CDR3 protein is CASSLSGANYNEQFF. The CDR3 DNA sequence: TGTGCCAGCAGTTTATCGGGGGCAAACTACAATGAGCAGTTCTTC.

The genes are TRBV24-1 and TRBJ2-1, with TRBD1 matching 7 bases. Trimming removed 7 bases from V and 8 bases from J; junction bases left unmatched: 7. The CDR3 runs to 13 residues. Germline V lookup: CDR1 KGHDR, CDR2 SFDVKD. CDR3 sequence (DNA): TGTGCCACCAGGCAGACAGGGACCGATGAGCAGTTCTTC. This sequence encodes CATRQTGTDEQFF.

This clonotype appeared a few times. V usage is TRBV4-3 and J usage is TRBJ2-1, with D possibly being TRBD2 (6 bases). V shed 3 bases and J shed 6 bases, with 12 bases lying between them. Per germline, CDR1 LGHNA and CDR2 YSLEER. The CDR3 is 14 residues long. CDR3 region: CASSQTQTSNEQFF. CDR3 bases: TGCGCCAGCAGCCAGACTCAGACTAGCAATGAGCAGTTCTTC.